The 29 T cell receptor beta chains in this list originate from one sample, sequenced in a study of CD8 T cells in ankylosing spondylitis. TCRdb ran MiXCR on the 5' RACE reads and lists one entry per CDR3 protein. The table shows approximately 260,000 distinct CDR3 sequences, with over 15% occurring only once. The sequenced sample was blood, either unsorted or a sorted T cell fraction (not recorded which). These receptors were obtained from a male donor with ankylosing spondylitis or in good health (not recorded which).

Concerning this clonotype: The junction and the germline gene differ at one end; a read error may be behind it. This chain uses TRBV3-1 with TRBJ2-7; D gene ambiguous. Germline V gene sequence: CDR1 LGHDT, CDR2 YNNKEL (reference sequence). This CDR3 is 15 amino acids long. The CDR3: CASSPAFTLDYEQYF. As DNA, the CDR3 is TGTGCCAGTAGCCCTGCCTTCACCTTAGATTACGAGCAGTACTTC.

There are many counts of this clonotype. The rearrangement joins TRBV9 to TRBJ2-3; D call uncertain. This CDR3 spans 12 amino acids. V lost 3 bases to trimming and J lost 7 bases, with 9 bases between them. The V gene's germline CDR1 is SGDLS and CDR2 YYNGEE. The CDR3 is CASSAPRHTQYF. The CDR3 DNA reads as TGTGCCAGCAGCGCCCCTCGCCATACGCAGTATTTT. Complete variable domain (other parts from reference TRBV9 and TRBJ2-3): DSGVTQTPKHLITATGQRVTLRCSPRSGDLSVYWYQQSLDQGLQFLIQYYNGEERAKGNILERFSAQQFPDLHSELNLSSLELGDSALYFCASSAPRHTQYFGPGTRLTVL.

This clonotype turned up a few times. The rearrangement uses TRBV12-3 or TRBV12-4 and TRBJ1-1; D is perhaps TRBD1 (5 bases). The length of the CDR3 is 15 residues. Between the trimmed V and J ends, which lost 1 base and 9 bases, there was a span of 18 bases. CDR3 DNA: TGTGCCAGCAGTTTAGAAGGGTCGGGGCGGGAAAAAGCTTTCTTT. Amino acids: CASSLEGSGREKAFF.

Note on this clonotype: This may be a read error, as it is one base from a much larger clone. The rearrangement uses TRBV29-1 and TRBJ2-7, with TRBD2 identical over 7 bases. The CDR3 is 15 residues long. Germline CDR1 is SQVTM and CDR2 is ANQGSEA. In nucleotides, the CDR3 is TGCAGCGTTGAAGGTGGATGGGAGGGCTCCTGCGAGCAGTACTTC. Translated, it gives CSVEGGWEGSCEQYF.

This clonotype was observed a handful of times. The V and J genes are TRBV7-9 and TRBJ1-4; D gene unclear. The CDR3 is made up of 12 amino acids. The germline V gene has CDR1 SEHNR and CDR2 FQNEAQ (reference sequence). CDR3 protein: CVLRRERKRLFF. In DNA, the CDR3 is TGTGTCCTCAGACGGGAGAGGAAAAGACTGTTTTTT.

This clonotype was seen ten or more times. The chain joins TRBV29-1 to TRBJ2-1, with TRBD2 matching 9 bases. Germline-derived CDR1 and CDR2 are SQVTM and ANQGSEA. V gave up 4 bases and J gave up 8 bases; unmatched junction bases: 6. The CDR3 totals 13 residues. The CDR3, as DNA: TGCAGCGTTGGGGCGGGAGGGCCAGATGAGCAGTTCTTC. This gives the protein CSVGAGGPDEQFF.

The gene calls are TRBV3-1 and TRBJ1-1; D not certain. This CDR3 region has 16 residues. V lost 0 bases to trimming and J lost 1 base, with 12 bases between them. CDR1 and CDR2 from the germline V gene are LGHDT and YNNKEL (reference sequence). The CDR3 protein is CASSQDIELRNTEAFF. The CDR3 bases are TGTGCCAGCAGCCAAGATATTGAATTGAGGAACACTGAAGCTTTCTTT. The variable domain in full, completed from reference TRBV3-1 and TRBJ1-1, reads DTAVSQTPKYLVTQMGNDKSIKCEQNLGHDTMYWYKQDSKKFLKIMFSYNNKELIINETVPNRFSPKSPDKAHLNLHINSLELGDSAVYFCASSQDIELRNTEAFFGQGTRLTVV.

J is TRBJ2-2 and V is TRBV20-1; the match to TRBD2 covers 16 bases. The CDR3 spans 19 residues. Germline-derived CDR1 and CDR2 are DFQATT and SNEGSKA (reference sequence). Losses at the gene ends were 2 bases for V and 3 bases for J; bases not matched to a gene: 9. CDR3 sequence: CSARKTGTSGRGYTGELFF. The CDR3 region has the DNA TGCAGTGCTAGAAAGACTGGGACTAGCGGGAGGGGCTACACCGGGGAGCTGTTTTTT.

This clonotype was picked up many times. The gene calls are TRBV29-1 and TRBJ2-7; D is ambiguous. Per germline, CDR1 SQVTM and CDR2 ANQGSEA. V gave up 1 base and J gave up 2 bases, with 9 bases separating them. The CDR3 runs to 13 residues. CDR3: CSVEVAVPYEQYF. Here the CDR3 DNA reads TGCAGCGTTGAAGTGGCGGTACCCTACGAGCAGTACTTC.

In its sample, this clonotype was seen many times. The chain has TRBV5-1 and TRBJ2-3; D unresolved. The CDR3 sequence is 11 residues long. Trimming removed 4 bases at V and 6 bases at J, with 6 bases between. CDR1 SGHRS and CDR2 YFSETQ come from the germline V gene. The CDR3 region has the DNA TGCGCCAGCAGCAAGGCGGATACGCAGTATTTT. Amino acids: CASSKADTQYF.

This clonotype was found a few times. The chain has TRBV28 and TRBJ2-7, with 9 bases that match TRBD1. V gave up 5 bases and J gave up 5 bases; unmatched junction bases: 7. Germline V gene data show CDR1 as MDHEN and CDR2 as SYDVKM. The CDR3 consists of 14 residues. The CDR3 sequence is CASSPTGGLNEQYF. In DNA form, the CDR3 reads TGTGCCAGCAGTCCGACAGGGGGGCTAAACGAGCAGTACTTC.

V is TRBV19 and J is TRBJ2-1, with 11 positions matching TRBD2. Germline CDR1 LNHDA, CDR2 SQIVND (reference sequence). The CDR3 extends over 13 amino acids. V was clipped by 5 bases and J by 6 bases; unmatched bases: 0. The CDR3 nucleotides read TGTGCCAGTAGTGGACTAGCGGGCAATGAGCAGTTCTTC. Amino acids: CASSGLAGNEQFF. Together with reference TRBV19 and TRBJ2-1, the CDR3 gives the full variable domain: DGGITQSPKYLFRKEGQNVTLSCEQNLNHDAMYWYRQDPGQGLRLIYYSQIVNDFQKGDIAEGYSVSREKKESFPLTVTSAQKNPTAFYLCASSGLAGNEQFFGPGTRLTVL.

CDR3 DNA sequence: TGTGCCAGCAGCTTGGGACTAGCGGGAGAGTATTCTGGGGCCAACGTCCTGACTTTC. This encodes CASSLGLAGEYSGANVLTF. The chain joins TRBV13 to TRBJ2-6; 14 nucleotides align to TRBD2. The junction had 5 bases not matched to a gene; V was cut back by 3 bases and J by 1 base. Germline values: CDR1 PRHDT, CDR2 FYEKMQ (reference sequence). CDR3 length: 19 residues. Full variable domain (rest looked up from reference TRBV13 and TRBJ2-6): AAGVIQSPRHLIKEKRETATLKCYPIPRHDTVYWYQQGPGQDPQFLISFYEKMQSDKGSIPDRFSAQQFSDYHSELNMSSLELGDSALYFCASSLGLAGEYSGANVLTFGAGSRLTVL.

The chain carries TRBV27 and TRBJ2-1; D ambiguous. Between the trimmed V and J ends, which lost 3 bases and 15 bases, there was a span of 18 bases. CDR3 size: 13 residues. Germline V lookup: CDR1 MNHEY, CDR2 SMNVEV (reference sequence). CDR3 bases: TGTGCCAGCAGTTTCTCAGGCCGAGATGTATGGTTCTTC. The encoded protein is CASSFSGRDVWFF.

The chain couples TRBV5-1 to TRBJ2-5, with TRBD2 identical over 13 bases. Losses at the gene ends were 4 bases for V and 1 base for J; bases not matched to a gene: 10. CDR1 SGHRS and CDR2 YFSETQ come from the germline V gene. There are 18 residues in the CDR3. DNA for the CDR3: TGCGCCAGCAGCCAAGATGTCGGACTAGCGGGAGTCCAAGAGACCCAGTACTTC. It specifies CASSQDVGLAGVQETQYF.

The rearrangement uses TRBV7-9 and TRBJ1-3; D gene unclear. The CDR3 consists of 12 residues. The germline V and J ends were trimmed by 5 bases and 2 bases, with 4 bases remaining between them. The germline gives CDR1 SEHNR, CDR2 FQNEAQ (reference sequence). Here the CDR3 DNA reads TGTGCCAGCAGCCGGCCTGGAAACACCATATATTTT. Protein product: CASSRPGNTIYF.

This clonotype came up many times. The gene calls are TRBV11-2 and TRBJ2-5; D possibly corresponds to TRBD2 (6 bases). Per the germline V gene, CDR1 is SGHAT and CDR2 is FQNNGV. V lost 5 bases and J 2 bases, leaving 12 bases between the germline ends. The CDR3 consists of 14 residues. CDR3 coding DNA: TGTGCCAGCAGCGCCTGGACTAATCAAGAGACCCAGTACTTC. Translation: CASSAWTNQETQYF.

This clonotype was seen only a few times. The V gene is TRBV6-5, the J gene TRBJ1-1, with D uncertain. The CDR3 runs 13 residues. Germline values: CDR1 MNHEY, CDR2 SVGAGI. The V and J ends lost 5 bases and 4 bases respectively, with 11 bases between them. CDR3 coding DNA: TGTGCCAGCAGTCACTACAGTGGCACTGAAGCTTTCTTT. It is translated as CASSHYSGTEAFF.

The chain is built from TRBV5-6 and TRBJ2-3; TRBD2 agrees at 9 bases. The CDR3 covers 16 residues. V shed 4 bases and J 5 bases; nucleotides not matched to a gene: 11. CDR1 SGHDT and CDR2 YYEEEE come from the germline V gene. The CDR3 sequence: CASSQTSGYVIDTQYF. As DNA, the CDR3 is TGTGCCAGCAGCCAGACTAGCGGCTACGTGATAGATACGCAGTATTTT.

This clonotype was picked up many times. The gene calls are TRBV11-1 and TRBJ2-5; the match to TRBD2 covers 9 bases. This CDR3 has 16 amino acids. Germline-derived CDR1 and CDR2 are SGHAT and FQDESV (reference sequence). The V gene end was trimmed by 5 bases and the J gene end by 0 bases; junction bases not matched to a gene: 7. The CDR3 loop reads CASSQTSGAYQETQYF. CDR3 sequence (DNA): TGTGCCAGCAGCCAGACTAGCGGAGCGTACCAAGAGACCCAGTACTTC.

This clonotype occurred a few times. This chain links TRBV4-1 with TRBJ2-7; perhaps TRBD2 as D (6 bases). V shed 1 base and J shed 1 base, with 14 bases lying between them. CDR1 and CDR2 (germline): MGHRA, YSYEKL. The CDR3 has 16 residues. The CDR3 DNA is TGCGCCAGCAGCCAAGGAGCGGTGGCGGGATCCTACGAGCAGTACTTC. As protein: CASSQGAVAGSYEQYF.

Ten or more counts support this clonotype. V is TRBV27 and J is TRBJ1-5; no clear D gene. Trimming took 5 bases from V and 7 from J, leaving 9 bases between them. The CDR3 runs to 12 residues. Per the germline V gene, CDR1 is MNHEY and CDR2 is SMNVEV (reference sequence). CDR3 in DNA: TGTGCCAGCAGTCCCCCGGGACAGCCCCAGCATTTT. Translating it yields CASSPPGQPQHF.

The chain has TRBV11-2 and TRBJ2-3; 10 bases agree with TRBD2. Germline lookup yields CDR1 SGHAT and CDR2 FQNNGV. CDR3 length: 18 residues. The V and J ends lost 0 bases and 3 bases, in that order; junction bases with no gene match: 9. CDR3 amino acids: CASSLDPSGSVLTDTQYF. The CDR3 DNA reads as TGTGCCAGCAGCTTAGATCCTAGCGGGAGTGTTTTGACAGATACGCAGTATTTT.

The chain couples TRBV27 to TRBJ1-6; 7 bases are shared with TRBD1. The CDR3 contains 14 residues. Germline V gene data show CDR1 as MNHEY and CDR2 as SMNVEV (reference sequence). V shed 5 bases, J shed 8 bases, and the junction held 6 bases outside the gene matches. The CDR3 region is CASSQTGRHSPLHF. CDR3 bases: TGTGCCAGCAGTCAGACAGGGAGGCATTCACCCCTCCACTTT.

This chain joins TRBV29-1 and TRBJ2-1, with 9 bases identical to TRBD2. CDR1 is SQVTM, CDR2 ANQGSEA, per germline. Germline trimming cut 4 bases from V and 0 bases from J; bases unmatched to any gene: 4. The CDR3 length is 15 residues. The CDR3 DNA is TGCAGCGTTGTTAGTAGCGGGAGCTCCTACAATGAGCAGTTCTTC. Protein: CSVVSSGSSYNEQFF.

This clonotype was seen at least ten times. The chain links TRBV12-3 or TRBV12-4 to TRBJ2-7, with TRBD2 matching over 12 bases. The CDR3 spans 18 residues. J gave up 5 bases and V 0 bases, and 11 bases lay outside the gene matches. The CDR3 DNA follows: TGTGCCAGCAGTTTAGCTTTGGATTTGAGGACTAGCGGGAACGAGCAGTACTTC. Translating it yields CASSLALDLRTSGNEQYF.

The rearrangement joins TRBV28 to TRBJ2-2, with 8 bases fitting TRBD1. V lost 5 bases to trimming and J lost 4 bases; unmatched junction nucleotides: 6. The CDR3 is 15 amino acids. Germline assignment: CDR1 MDHEN and CDR2 SYDVKM. This CDR3 is CASSPSTGGTGELFF. Written as DNA, the CDR3 is TGTGCCAGCAGTCCCTCAACAGGGGGCACCGGGGAGCTGTTTTTT.

V is TRBV12-3 or TRBV12-4 and J is TRBJ2-5, with 7 positions matching TRBD2. The CDR3 length is 16 residues. V dropped 4 bases and J dropped 5; count of bases not matched to a gene: 13. The CDR3 nucleotides are TGTGCCAGCAGTTCCCTAGCGGAAAAATTTCCGGAGACCCAGTACTTC. It translates to CASSSLAEKFPETQYF.

CDR3 DNA: TGTGCCAGCGCCTTAAGCCTAGCATTGGGGTCCTACGAGCAGTACTTC. Protein sequence: CASALSLALGSYEQYF. This chain uses TRBV27 with TRBJ2-7; D may be TRBD2 (5 bases). The CDR3 has 16 residues. Trimming cost V 8 bases and J 1 base, with 21 bases left between them. CDR1 and CDR2 (germline): MNHEY, SMNVEV (reference sequence).